This entry lists 9 T cell receptor beta chains sequenced from one sample in a study of blood T cell repertoires in COVID-19. Method: immunoSEQ multiplex PCR; TCRdb's copy keeps in-frame clones and lacks some. The sample has fewer than 350,000 clones, about nine tenths seen once. Sequenced material: PBMCs or T cells enriched from blood (not recorded which). Receptor source: a woman aged 30 to 39 who had been exposed to COVID-19.

CDR3 protein: CASSDTGVYGYTF. The CDR3 bases are TGTGCCAGCAGCGACACAGGGGTCTATGGCTACACCTTC. The chain couples TRBV7-6 to TRBJ1-2, with TRBD1 matching 7 bases. Germline V CDR1 and CDR2: SGHVS, FNYEAQ. This CDR3 contains 13 residues. The V gene end was trimmed by 5 bases and the J gene end by 4 bases; junction bases not matched to a gene: 4.

The chain has TRBV9 and TRBJ2-1, with 10 bases that match TRBD2. From germline, CDR1 is SGDLS and CDR2 YYNGEE. Unmatched junction bases numbered 2, after V lost 3 bases and J lost 2 bases. CDR3 length equals 15 residues. The CDR3 sequence is CASSDSGRTYNEQFF. The DNA for the CDR3 is TGTGCCAGCAGCGATAGCGGGAGGACCTACAATGAGCAGTTCTTC.

The V call is TRBV5-1, the J call TRBJ1-1; D ambiguous. Germline CDR1 and CDR2: SGHRS and YFSETQ. Trimming left V 0 bases short and J 0 bases short, with 9 bases between. The CDR3 spans 15 residues. DNA of the CDR3: TGCGCCAGCAGCTTGGATGGGAGAATGAACACTGAAGCTTTCTTT. This encodes CASSLDGRMNTEAFF.

The rearrangement uses TRBV2 and TRBJ2-2; 9 nucleotides align to TRBD2. The CDR3 has 14 amino acids. The V gene end was trimmed by 6 bases and the J gene end by 4 bases; junction bases not matched to a gene: 3. The germline gives CDR1 SNHLY, CDR2 FYNNEI. Here the CDR3 reads CASSLAGLTGELFF. CDR3 DNA sequence: TGTGCCAGCAGCCTAGCGGGACTCACCGGGGAGCTGTTTTTT.

This sequence joins TRBV18 and TRBJ1-1; no firm D call. Germline CDR1 reads KGHSH; CDR2 reads LQKENI. This CDR3 is 15 amino acids long. The V end lost 3 bases, the J end lost 0 bases, and 11 bases lay between the germline ends. CDR3 protein: CASSPSGIMNTEAFF. The CDR3 coding sequence is TGTGCCAGCTCACCGTCGGGGATCATGAACACTGAAGCTTTCTTT.

In the case of this clone: The identical CDR3 is also encoded by other nucleotide sequences in the sample. The chain uses TRBV30 and TRBJ2-5, with D uncertain. Germline CDR1 reads GTSNPN; CDR2 reads SVGIG (reference sequence). The CDR3 runs 12 residues. Deletions cut 0 bases from V and 5 bases from J, with 7 bases between. The CDR3 region is CAWSVGAETQYF. CDR3 in DNA: TGTGCCTGGAGTGTTGGAGCCGAGACCCAGTACTTC.

The V call is TRBV5-1, the J call TRBJ2-1; 10 bases line up with TRBD2. J lost 5 bases, V lost 0 bases, and 11 bases had no gene match. The length of the CDR3 is 18 residues. Germline V lookup: CDR1 SGHRS, CDR2 YFSETQ. The CDR3 sequence: CASSLEVPGLAINNEQFF. The CDR3 DNA follows: TGCGCCAGCAGCTTGGAAGTCCCGGGACTAGCGATAAACAATGAGCAGTTCTTC.

The rearrangement uses TRBV20-1 and TRBJ1-1; D not resolved. The CDR3 totals 12 residues. V was trimmed by 3 bases and J by 5 bases, leaving 10 bases between them. Per the germline V gene, CDR1 is DFQATT and CDR2 is SNEGSKA (reference sequence). CDR3 in DNA: TGCAGTGCTAGTAACATCAAGACTGAAGCTTTCTTT. Its protein is CSASNIKTEAFF.

The chain couples TRBV3-1 (or the pseudogene TRBV3-2) to TRBJ1-2; D perhaps matches TRBD1 (6 bases). In germline, CDR1 is LGHDT, CDR2 YNNKEL (reference sequence). V gave up 5 bases and J gave up 4 bases, with 11 bases separating them. The CDR3 is 13 residues long. CDR3 in DNA: TGTGCCAGCAGCAAGGACAGTGCCTATGGCTACACCTTC. Its protein product is CASSKDSAYGYTF.